Following are 21 T cell receptor beta chains from one sample sequenced in a study of CD8 T cells in ankylosing spondylitis. TCRdb reanalysed the 5' RACE reads using MiXCR and keeps one entry per CDR3 protein. The sample consists of roughly 700,000 distinct CDR3 sequences, under 20% of them appearing once. These receptors' antigens are unknown. Study results and caveats: It appeared that ankylosing spondylitis blood was characterized by a TCR beta motif of under ten highly homologous variants.

Sequencing was done on a sample of blood, either unsorted or a sorted T cell fraction (not recorded which). The source of these receptors is a male donor with ankylosing spondylitis.

In this sample, this clonotype turned up a few times. This sequence joins TRBV18 and TRBJ2-1; tentatively, D is TRBD2 (5 bases). Between the trimmed V and J ends, which lost 3 bases and 5 bases, there was a span of 14 bases. The CDR3 has 15 amino acids. CDR1 and CDR2 (germline): KGHSH, LQKENI. CDR3 amino acids: CASSPWLGEDNEQFF. Written as DNA, the CDR3 is TGTGCCAGCTCACCTTGGCTCGGGGAAGACAATGAGCAGTTCTTC.

The chain is built from TRBV29-1 and TRBJ2-1, with D hard to call. V was cut by 4 bases and J by 8 bases, with 18 bases left in between. CDR3 size: 14 residues. Germline loops: CDR1 SQVTM, CDR2 ANQGSEA. The CDR3 nucleotides read TGCAGCGTTGCGTTAGGTGGGGTGGGGTATGAGCAGTTCTTC. It translates to CSVALGGVGYEQFF.

The V and J genes are TRBV15 and TRBJ2-7; D gene ambiguous. The CDR3 loop spans 12 amino acids. Germline assignment: CDR1 LNHNV and CDR2 YYDKDF (reference sequence). Trimming took 1 base from V and 3 from J, leaving 4 bases between them. The CDR3 bases are TGTGCCACCAGCAGAGGTGGCTACGAGCAGTACTTC. Translation: CATSRGGYEQYF.

In its sample, this clonotype was seen a few times. The V call is TRBV20-1, the J call TRBJ2-1; 9 positions match TRBD2. V trimming: 6 bases; J trimming: 6 bases; junction bases outside the gene matches: 12. This CDR3 is built from 15 residues. Looked up from germline, CDR1 is DFQATT and CDR2 is SNEGSKA (reference sequence). The CDR3 spells CSASDTGLATNEQFF. As DNA, the CDR3 is TGCAGTGCAAGTGATACGGGACTAGCCACCAATGAGCAGTTCTTC.

The gene calls are TRBV5-1 and TRBJ1-2, with D possibly matching TRBD1 (6 bases). V shed 0 bases and J shed 0 bases, with 9 bases lying between them. The CDR3 has 15 residues. CDR1 SGHRS and CDR2 YFSETQ come from the germline V gene. The DNA of the CDR3 is TGCGCCAGCAGCTTGGGAAGGACAGCTAACTATGGCTACACCTTC. Translating gives CASSLGRTANYGYTF. Full variable domain (remainder filled in from reference TRBV5-1 and TRBJ1-2): KAGVTQTPRYLIKTRGQQVTLSCSPISGHRSVSWYQQTPGQGLQFLFEYFSETQRNKGNFPGRFSGRQFSNSRSEMNVSTLELGDSALYLCASSLGRTANYGYTFGSGTRLTVV.

The chain is built from TRBV6-6 and TRBJ2-7; 9 bases match TRBD2. This CDR3 is 13 amino acids long. Germline V gene sequence: CDR1 MNHNY, CDR2 SVGAGI (reference sequence). V gave up 5 bases and J gave up 3 bases; unmatched junction bases: 2. In nucleotides, the CDR3 is TGTGCCAGCAGTCGACTAGCGGACTACGAGCAGTACTTC. Translated: CASSRLADYEQYF.

This chain links TRBV5-1 with TRBJ2-3; unclear D gene. This CDR3 is built from 15 residues. Germline lookup yields CDR1 SGHRS and CDR2 YFSETQ. Trimming took 3 bases from V and 2 from J, leaving 13 bases between them. Here the CDR3 DNA reads TGCGCCAGCAGCTCAGCCGGGCCTTCCACAGATACGCAGTATTTT. It codes for CASSSAGPSTDTQYF. The full variable domain, completed using reference TRBV5-1 and TRBJ2-3, is KAGVTQTPRYLIKTRGQQVTLSCSPISGHRSVSWYQQTPGQGLQFLFEYFSETQRNKGNFPGRFSGRQFSNSRSEMNVSTLELGDSALYLCASSSAGPSTDTQYFGPGTRLTVL.

This chain uses TRBV7-2 with TRBJ2-3; D gene unclear. The CDR3 loop spans 16 amino acids. Between the trimmed V and J ends, which lost 5 bases and 4 bases, there was a span of 19 bases. From germline, CDR1 is SGHTA and CDR2 FQGNSA. This CDR3 reads CASSPWTDFGADTQYF. The CDR3 DNA reads as TGTGCCAGCAGCCCGTGGACCGATTTTGGGGCAGATACGCAGTATTTT.

This clonotype occurred a few times. The V and J genes are TRBV27 and TRBJ2-2; D remains ambiguous. CDR1 is MNHEY and CDR2 is SMNVEV in the germline V gene (reference sequence). V dropped 5 bases and J dropped 4 bases, with 11 bases sitting between them. The CDR3 is 14 amino acids. CDR3: CASSPPGLTGELFF. CDR3 sequence (DNA): TGTGCCAGCAGTCCGCCCGGGCTCACCGGGGAGCTGTTTTTT.

The chain uses TRBV20-1 and TRBJ2-2, with 11 bases fitting TRBD2. The V and J ends lost 3 bases and 5 bases, in that order; junction bases with no gene match: 8. Germline values: CDR1 DFQATT, CDR2 SNEGSKA (reference sequence). The CDR3 length is 16 residues. The CDR3 DNA is TGCAGTGCTAGCCCTACTAGCGGGAGTGTTACCGGGGAGCTGTTTTTT. This encodes CSASPTSGSVTGELFF.

V gene TRBV3-1 combines with J gene TRBJ2-3, with 10 bases matching TRBD1. Germline-derived CDR1 and CDR2 are LGHDT and YNNKEL (reference sequence). V dropped 3 bases and J dropped 3; count of bases not matched to a gene: 9. This CDR3 is built from 17 residues. The CDR3 sequence is CASSHYRTGGGTDTQYF. CDR3 nucleotide sequence: TGTGCCAGCAGCCACTACCGGACAGGGGGAGGTACAGATACGCAGTATTTT.

This chain links TRBV12-3 or TRBV12-4 with TRBJ2-7; TRBD1 or TRBD2 may be the D gene (5 bases each). The CDR3 length is 13 residues. The germline V and J ends were trimmed by 6 bases and 10 bases, with 19 bases remaining between them. The chain's CDR3 is CASSPEGLSGQYF. CDR3 nucleotide sequence: TGTGCCAGCAGCCCCGAGGGGCTCTCGGGCCAGTACTTC.

There are a few counts of this clonotype. The V gene is TRBV12-3 or TRBV12-4, the J gene TRBJ2-7; possibly TRBD2 for D (6 bases). The CDR3 spans 14 residues. V was trimmed by 6 bases and J by 10 bases, leaving 22 bases between them. The CDR3 nucleotides read TGTGCCAGCAGGCTGGGGATAGGGCCGGGAGAACAGTACTTC. It encodes CASRLGIGPGEQYF.

This chain uses TRBV7-6 with TRBJ2-1; a possible D gene is TRBD2 (6 bases). CDR3 length: 14 residues. The germline V and J ends were trimmed by 6 bases and 7 bases, with 16 bases remaining between them. Looked up from germline, CDR1 is SGHVS and CDR2 is FNYEAQ. CDR3 loop: CASSRGRRDNEQFF. The CDR3 DNA is TGTGCCAGCAGTCGTGGAAGGAGGGATAATGAGCAGTTCTTC.

This clonotype was picked up many times. This chain joins TRBV6-1 and TRBJ2-7; 9 nucleotides align to TRBD1. This CDR3 region has 14 residues. In germline, CDR1 is MNHNS, CDR2 SASEGT. V dropped 6 bases and J dropped 4; count of bases not matched to a gene: 7. Here the CDR3 DNA reads TGTGCCAGCAGGTCGGGACAGGGCTTTTACGAGCAGTACTTC. Translation gives CASRSGQGFYEQYF.

This clonotype was observed a few times. This rearrangement joins TRBV7-9 to TRBJ2-5; the D gene could be TRBD1 or TRBD2 (5 bases each). CDR3 size: 15 residues. V was shortened by 5 bases and J by 1 base, with 14 bases between the two germline ends. Germline V gene lookup returns CDR1 SEHNR and CDR2 FQNEAQ (reference sequence). The chain's CDR3 is CASSRDPGAQETQYF. DNA of the CDR3: TGTGCCAGCAGCCGAGACCCCGGGGCCCAAGAGACCCAGTACTTC.

This chain uses TRBV11-2 with TRBJ2-5; D call uncertain. Between the trimmed V and J ends, which lost 4 bases and 5 bases, there was a span of 8 bases. CDR1 and CDR2 from the germline V gene are SGHAT and FQNNGV. This CDR3 comprises 12 residues. The CDR3 protein is CASSSVWETQYF. CDR3 in DNA: TGTGCCAGCAGCTCCGTCTGGGAGACCCAGTACTTC.

The genes are TRBV20-1 and TRBJ2-1; 9 nucleotides agree with TRBD2. Trimming took 6 bases from V and 6 from J; bases not matched to a gene: 6. CDR3 length equals 13 residues. CDR1 and CDR2 (germline): DFQATT, SNEGSKA (reference sequence). This chain's CDR3 is CSALAGFPNEQFF. CDR3 sequence (DNA): TGCAGTGCCCTAGCGGGGTTCCCCAATGAGCAGTTCTTC.

The V gene is TRBV27, the J gene TRBJ2-7; TRBD1 is a possible D gene (6 bases). The V gene's germline CDR1 is MNHEY and CDR2 SMNVEV (reference sequence). Trimming pared 3 bases from V and 4 bases from J, leaving 10 bases between. This CDR3 contains 13 residues. CDR3 protein: CASSFRTEYEQYF. Here the CDR3 DNA reads TGTGCCAGCAGTTTTAGGACAGAGTACGAGCAGTACTTC.

This clonotype was seen many times. The chain couples TRBV10-3 to TRBJ1-6; maybe TRBD1 (6 bases). V lost 0 bases to trimming and J lost 7 bases, with 13 bases between them. The germline V gene encodes CDR1 ENHRY and CDR2 SYGVKD. The CDR3 consists of 16 residues. The CDR3 is CAISESTAGGNSPLHF. For the CDR3, the DNA is TGTGCCATCAGTGAGTCGACGGCCGGGGGCAATTCACCCCTCCACTTT.

This rearrangement joins TRBV4-3 to TRBJ2-1; a possible D gene is TRBD1 (7 bases). The CDR3 spans 16 residues. The V gene's germline CDR1 is LGHNA and CDR2 YSLEER. Trimming pared 1 base from V and 8 bases from J, leaving 18 bases between. DNA of the CDR3: TGCGCCAGCAGCCAAGTCGGAGGGCAGGGGGGCGATGAGCAGTTCTTC. Translated: CASSQVGGQGGDEQFF.